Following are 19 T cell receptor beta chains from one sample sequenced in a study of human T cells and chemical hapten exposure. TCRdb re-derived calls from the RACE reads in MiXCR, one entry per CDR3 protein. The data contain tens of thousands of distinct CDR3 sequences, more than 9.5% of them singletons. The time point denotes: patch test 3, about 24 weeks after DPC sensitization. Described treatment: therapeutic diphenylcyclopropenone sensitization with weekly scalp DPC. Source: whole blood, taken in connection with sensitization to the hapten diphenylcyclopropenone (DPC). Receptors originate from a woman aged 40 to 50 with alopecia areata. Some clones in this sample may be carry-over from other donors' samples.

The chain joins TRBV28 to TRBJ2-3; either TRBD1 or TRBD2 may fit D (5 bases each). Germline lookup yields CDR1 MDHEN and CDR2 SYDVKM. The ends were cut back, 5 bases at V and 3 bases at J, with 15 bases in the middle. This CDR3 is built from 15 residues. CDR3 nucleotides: TGTGCCAGCAGTAGTGAGGGGTCTGGGACAGATACGCAGTATTTT. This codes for CASSSEGSGTDTQYF. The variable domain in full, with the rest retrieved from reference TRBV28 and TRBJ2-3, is DVKVTQSSRYLVKRTGEKVFLECVQDMDHENMFWYRQDPGLGLRLIYFSYDVKMKEKGDIPEGYSVSREKKERFSLILESASTNQTSMYLCASSSEGSGTDTQYFGPGTRLTVL.

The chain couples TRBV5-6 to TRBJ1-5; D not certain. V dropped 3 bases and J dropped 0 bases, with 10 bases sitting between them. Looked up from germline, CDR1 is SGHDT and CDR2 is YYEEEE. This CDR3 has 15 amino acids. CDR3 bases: TGTGCCAGCAGCTCTGCCTTGGATAGCAATCAGCCCCAGCATTTT. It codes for CASSSALDSNQPQHF.

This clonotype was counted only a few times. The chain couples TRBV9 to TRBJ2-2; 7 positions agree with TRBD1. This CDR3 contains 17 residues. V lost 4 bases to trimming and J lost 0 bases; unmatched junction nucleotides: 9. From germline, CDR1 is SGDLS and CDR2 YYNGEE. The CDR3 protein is CASSPRDRAANTGELFF. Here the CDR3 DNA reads TGTGCCAGCAGCCCCCGGGACAGAGCCGCGAACACCGGGGAGCTGTTTTTT.

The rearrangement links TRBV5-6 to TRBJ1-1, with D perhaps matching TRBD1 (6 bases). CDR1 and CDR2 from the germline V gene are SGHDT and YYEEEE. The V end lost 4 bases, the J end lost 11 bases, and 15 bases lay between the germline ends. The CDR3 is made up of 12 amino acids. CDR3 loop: CASSLQQGKAFF. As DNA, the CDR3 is TGTGCCAGCAGCCTCCAACAGGGAAAGGCTTTCTTT.

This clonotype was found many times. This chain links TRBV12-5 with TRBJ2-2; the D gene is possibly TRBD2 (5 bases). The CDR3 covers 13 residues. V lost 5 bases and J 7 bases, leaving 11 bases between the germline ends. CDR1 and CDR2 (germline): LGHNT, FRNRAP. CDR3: CASGPRVLGELFF. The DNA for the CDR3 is TGTGCTAGTGGTCCGAGGGTGCTCGGGGAGCTGTTTTTT.

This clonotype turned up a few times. Here the CDR3 DNA reads TGTGCCAGCAGCCCCCAGGGACGCGGTATTCAAGAGACCCAGTACTTC. Translated, it gives CASSPQGRGIQETQYF. The gene calls are TRBV11-2 and TRBJ2-5, with D possibly being TRBD1 or TRBD2 (5 bases each). The CDR3 has 16 residues. CDR1 is SGHAT, CDR2 FQNNGV, per germline. The ends were cut back, 5 bases at V and 2 bases at J, with 18 bases in the middle.

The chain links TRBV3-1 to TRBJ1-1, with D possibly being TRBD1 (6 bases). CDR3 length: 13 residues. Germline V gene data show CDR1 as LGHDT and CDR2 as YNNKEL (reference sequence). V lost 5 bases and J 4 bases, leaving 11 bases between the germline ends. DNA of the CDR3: TGTGCCAGCAGCGATGGACAGTTCACTGAAGCTTTCTTT. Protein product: CASSDGQFTEAFF.

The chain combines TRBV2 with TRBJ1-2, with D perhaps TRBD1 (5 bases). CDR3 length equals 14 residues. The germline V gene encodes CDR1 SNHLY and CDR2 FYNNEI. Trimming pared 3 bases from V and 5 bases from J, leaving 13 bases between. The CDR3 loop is CASSDSGMGYGYTF. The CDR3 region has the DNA TGTGCCAGCAGTGATTCAGGGATGGGATATGGCTACACCTTC.

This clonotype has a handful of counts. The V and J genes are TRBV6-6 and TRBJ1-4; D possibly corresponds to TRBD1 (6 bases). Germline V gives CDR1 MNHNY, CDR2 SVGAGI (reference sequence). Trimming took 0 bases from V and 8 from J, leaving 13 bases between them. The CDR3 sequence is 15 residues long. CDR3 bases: TGTGCCAGCAGTTACTCGTTATCTCAGGGGGAAAAACTGTTTTTT. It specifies CASSYSLSQGEKLFF.

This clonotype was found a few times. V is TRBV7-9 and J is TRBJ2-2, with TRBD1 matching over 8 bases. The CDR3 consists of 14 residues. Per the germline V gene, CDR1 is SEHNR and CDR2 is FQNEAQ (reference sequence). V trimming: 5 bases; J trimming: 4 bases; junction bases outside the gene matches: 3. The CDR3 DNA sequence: TGTGCCAGCAGCGCGGACAGGGCCACCGGGGAGCTGTTTTTT. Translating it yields CASSADRATGELFF. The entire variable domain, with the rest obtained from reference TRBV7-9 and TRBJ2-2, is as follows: DTGVSQNPRHKITKRGQNVTFRCDPISEHNRLYWYRQTLGQGPEFLTYFQNEAQLEKSRLLSDRFSAERPKGSFSTLEIQRTEQGDSAMYLCASSADRATGELFFGEGSRLTVL.

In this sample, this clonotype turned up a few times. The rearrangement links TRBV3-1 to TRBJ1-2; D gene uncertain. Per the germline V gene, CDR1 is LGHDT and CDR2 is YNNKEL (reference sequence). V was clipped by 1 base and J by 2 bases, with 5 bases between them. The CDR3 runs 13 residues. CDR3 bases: TGTGCCAGCAGCCAAGTGGAGAACTATGGCTACACCTTC. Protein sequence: CASSQVENYGYTF.

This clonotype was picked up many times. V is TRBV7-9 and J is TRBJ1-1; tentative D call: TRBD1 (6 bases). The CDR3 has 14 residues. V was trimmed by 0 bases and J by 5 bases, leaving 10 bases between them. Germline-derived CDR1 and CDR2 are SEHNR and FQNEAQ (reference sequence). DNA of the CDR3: TGTGCCAGCAGCTTAGCGGGGGCAGGAACTGAAGCTTTCTTT. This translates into CASSLAGAGTEAFF.

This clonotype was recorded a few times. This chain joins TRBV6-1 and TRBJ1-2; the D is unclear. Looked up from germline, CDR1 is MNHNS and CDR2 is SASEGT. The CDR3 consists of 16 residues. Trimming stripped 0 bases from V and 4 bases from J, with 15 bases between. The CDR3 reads CASSEALGSRGYGYTF. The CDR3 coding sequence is TGTGCCAGCAGTGAAGCGCTCGGTTCTCGGGGCTATGGCTACACCTTC.

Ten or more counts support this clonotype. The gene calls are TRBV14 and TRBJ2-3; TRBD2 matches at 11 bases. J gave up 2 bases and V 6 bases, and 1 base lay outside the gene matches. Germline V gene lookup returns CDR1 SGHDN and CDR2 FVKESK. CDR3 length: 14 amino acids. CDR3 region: CASRLAGDTDTQYF. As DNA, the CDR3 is TGTGCCAGCAGACTAGCGGGGGACACAGATACGCAGTATTTT.

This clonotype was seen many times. CDR3 nucleotides: TGCGCCAGCAGCCTCGATAGCGGGGGAGCAACAGATACGCAGTATTTT. Its translation is CASSLDSGGATDTQYF. V is TRBV5-1 and J is TRBJ2-3, with TRBD2 matching over 9 bases. Germline CDR1 reads SGHRS; CDR2 reads YFSETQ. Germline trimming cut 4 bases from V and 3 bases from J; bases unmatched to any gene: 9. This CDR3 is 16 amino acids long.

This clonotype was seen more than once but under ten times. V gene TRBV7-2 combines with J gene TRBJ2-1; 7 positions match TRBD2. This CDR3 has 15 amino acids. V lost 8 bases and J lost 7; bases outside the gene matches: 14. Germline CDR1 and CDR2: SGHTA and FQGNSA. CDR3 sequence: CASSEGRGNRNEQFF. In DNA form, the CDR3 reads TGTGCCAGCTCCGAAGGGCGGGGGAACCGGAATGAGCAGTTCTTC.

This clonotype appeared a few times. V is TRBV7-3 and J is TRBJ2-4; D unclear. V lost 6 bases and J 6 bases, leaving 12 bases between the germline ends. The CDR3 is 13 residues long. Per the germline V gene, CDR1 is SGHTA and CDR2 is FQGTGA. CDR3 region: CASRLPPGNIQYF. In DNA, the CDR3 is TGTGCCAGCAGGCTTCCCCCAGGAAACATTCAGTACTTC.

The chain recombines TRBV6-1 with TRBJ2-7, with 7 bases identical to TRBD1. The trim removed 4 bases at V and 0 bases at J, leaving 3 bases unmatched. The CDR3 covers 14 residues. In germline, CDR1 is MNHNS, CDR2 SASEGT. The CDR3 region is CASSVTGSSYEQYF. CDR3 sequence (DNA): TGTGCCAGCAGTGTGACAGGGAGCTCCTACGAGCAGTACTTC.

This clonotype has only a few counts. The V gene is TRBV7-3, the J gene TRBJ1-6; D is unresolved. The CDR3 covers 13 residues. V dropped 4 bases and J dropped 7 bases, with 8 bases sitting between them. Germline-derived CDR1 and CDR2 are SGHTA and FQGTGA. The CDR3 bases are TGTGCCAGCAGCTCAAGGATAAATTCACCCCTCCACTTT. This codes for CASSSRINSPLHF.